The sequence of this TCR beta chain was determined in a study of blood T cell repertoires in COVID-19. Study information: Sites in the United States, Italy and Spain provided acute and convalescent COVID-19 samples. Sample material is recorded as cDNA or gDNA derived from T cells, B-cell-depleted T cells, or PBMCs.

Sequencing used immunoSEQ multiplex PCR; TCRdb keeps in-frame clones, though not all of them. The top ten hold 6.2% of the sample, which has about 150,000 clones, over 80% seen once. Germline V gives CDR1 MGHRA, CDR2 YSYEKL. CDR3 length: 15 amino acids. V lost 6 bases to trimming and J lost 0 bases, with 12 bases between them. The TCR comes from a woman aged 40 to 50 who had recovered from COVID-19. The sequencing input was PBMCs or T cells enriched from blood (not recorded which). V is TRBV4-1 and J is TRBJ1-3, with a possible D match to TRBD1 (6 bases). The CDR3 region has the DNA TGCGCCAGCAGGTACAGGGATTTCTCTGGAAACACCATATATTTT. This sequence encodes CASRYRDFSGNTIYF.